Listed below are T cell receptor beta chains from one sample, sequenced in a study of Ad26.COV2.S vaccination and SARS-CoV-2 variants. Repertoires were generated with immunoSEQ multiplex PCR, while TCRdb's copy carries only in-frame clones and drops some. The sample yields about 250,000 clones, around 88% seen once. The sequencing here drew on peripheral blood, taken in a trial of Ad26.COV2.S vaccine versus placebo. Receptor source: a person aged 18 to 65 who received the Ad26.COV2.S COVID-19 vaccine or a placebo. The CDR3 runs from the conserved cysteine through the conserved F or W. The order of the fields is V gene, clone size, D gene, J gene, CDR3 protein, CDR3 DNA. D genes are given only for firm matches. Clone size is shown for a subset of rows, as once, few, many or a class of expanded clone.

v_gene: TRBV19; abundance: -; d_gene: -; j_gene: TRBJ1-2; CDR3aa: CASSPRDFYGYTF; CDR3nt: TGTGCCAGTAGCCCCCGGGACTTCTATGGCTACACCTTC
v_gene: TRBV5-1; abundance: -; d_gene: -; j_gene: TRBJ2-5; CDR3aa: CASTPTTSGQETQYF; CDR3nt: TGCGCCAGCACTCCAACGACCAGCGGCCAAGAGACCCAGTACTTC
v_gene: TRBV9; abundance: -; d_gene: -; j_gene: TRBJ2-1; CDR3aa: CASSVGSNRHNEQFF; CDR3nt: TGTGCCAGCAGCGTAGGGAGTAACCGCCACAATGAGCAGTTCTTC
v_gene: TRBV7-2; abundance: -; d_gene: -; j_gene: TRBJ2-7; CDR3aa: CASSLSYLDEQYF; CDR3nt: TGTGCCAGCAGCTTAAGTTATCTAGACGAGCAGTACTTC
v_gene: TRBV9; abundance: -; d_gene: -; j_gene: TRBJ2-3; CDR3aa: CASSVEQPEDTQYF; CDR3nt: TGTGCCAGCAGCGTAGAACAGCCGGAGGATACGCAGTATTTT
v_gene: TRBV9; abundance: -; d_gene: -; j_gene: TRBJ2-2; CDR3aa: CASSSRLGQGKPTGELFF; CDR3nt: TGTGCCAGCAGCTCAAGGCTGGGGCAGGGGAAACCCACCGGGGAGCTGTTTTTT
v_gene: TRBV9; abundance: -; d_gene: TRBD2; j_gene: TRBJ2-3; CDR3aa: CASSRTGTSGGVDAQYF; CDR3nt: TGTGCCAGCAGCCGAACCGGGACTAGCGGGGGGGTGGATGCGCAGTATTTT
v_gene: TRBV4-3; abundance: -; d_gene: TRBD2; j_gene: TRBJ2-3; CDR3aa: CASSQAGAGRLDTQYF; CDR3nt: TGCGCCAGCAGCCAAGCTGGAGCGGGGAGGTTAGATACGCAGTATTTT
v_gene: TRBV27; abundance: once; d_gene: TRBD2; j_gene: TRBJ2-7; CDR3aa: CASRLAGGREQYF; CDR3nt: TGTGCCAGCAGACTAGCGGGGGGGCGGGAGCAGTACTTC
v_gene: TRBV5-1; abundance: once; d_gene: -; j_gene: TRBJ2-5; CDR3aa: CASSLVVEETQYF; CDR3nt: TGCGCCAGCAGCTTGGTGGTCGAAGAGACCCAGTACTTC
v_gene: TRBV5-1; abundance: -; d_gene: TRBD1; j_gene: TRBJ1-4; CDR3aa: CASSYRTGANEKLFF; CDR3nt: TGCGCCAGCAGTTATCGGACAGGGGCTAATGAAAAACTGTTTTTT
v_gene: TRBV7-9; abundance: -; d_gene: -; j_gene: TRBJ1-1; CDR3aa: CASSLDRTEAFF; CDR3nt: TGTGCCAGCAGCTTAGACAGGACTGAAGCTTTCTTT
v_gene: TRBV4-1; abundance: -; d_gene: TRBD1; j_gene: TRBJ1-2; CDR3aa: CASSLTLDRSAGYTF; CDR3nt: TGCGCCAGCAGCCTCACTCTGGACAGGAGCGCTGGCTACACCTTC
v_gene: TRBV29-1; abundance: -; d_gene: TRBD2; j_gene: TRBJ2-1; CDR3aa: CSAAGGPNNFYNEQFF; CDR3nt: TGCAGCGCGGCGGGGGGACCAAACAACTTCTACAATGAGCAGTTCTTC
v_gene: TRBV7-2; abundance: -; d_gene: -; j_gene: TRBJ2-5; CDR3aa: CASSVRGSQETQYF; CDR3nt: TGTGCCAGCAGCGTCCGGGGTTCGCAAGAGACCCAGTACTTC
v_gene: TRBV30; abundance: -; d_gene: -; j_gene: TRBJ1-4; CDR3aa: CATGGLTGNNEKLFF; CDR3nt: TGTGCCACTGGGGGCCTAACAGGGAATAATGAAAAACTGTTTTTT
v_gene: TRBV6-5; abundance: -; d_gene: TRBD1; j_gene: TRBJ1-1; CDR3aa: CASSYPGTGGAEAFF; CDR3nt: TGTGCCAGCAGTTACCCCGGGACAGGGGGAGCTGAAGCTTTCTTT
v_gene: TRBV30; abundance: -; d_gene: -; j_gene: TRBJ2-6; CDR3aa: CAWTAARISTGANVLTF; CDR3nt: TGTGCCTGGACTGCCGCCAGGATTTCAACTGGGGCCAACGTCCTGACTTTC
v_gene: TRBV5-1; abundance: -; d_gene: TRBD2; j_gene: TRBJ2-5; CDR3aa: CASSFGLAGGAETQYF; CDR3nt: TGCGCCAGCAGCTTTGGGCTAGCGGGAGGGGCAGAGACCCAGTACTTC
v_gene: TRBV9; abundance: -; d_gene: -; j_gene: TRBJ2-5; CDR3aa: CASSLGETQYF; CDR3nt: TGTGCCAGCAGCCTGGGAGAGACCCAGTACTTC
v_gene: TRBV5-4; abundance: -; d_gene: TRBD1; j_gene: TRBJ2-5; CDR3aa: CASSRDRLEETQYF; CDR3nt: TGTGCCAGCAGCCGGGACAGGTTGGAGGAGACCCAGTACTTC
v_gene: TRBV18; abundance: -; d_gene: -; j_gene: TRBJ1-1; CDR3aa: CASSRTGEVEAFF; CDR3nt: TGTGCCAGCTCACGGACCGGGGAGGTTGAAGCTTTCTTT
v_gene: TRBV4-1; abundance: -; d_gene: TRBD2; j_gene: TRBJ2-1; CDR3aa: CASSQDLPGGIYNEQFF; CDR3nt: TGCGCCAGCAGCCAAGATCTACCGGGGGGAATCTACAATGAGCAGTTCTTC
v_gene: TRBV5-4; abundance: -; d_gene: -; j_gene: TRBJ1-3; CDR3aa: CASSSGGGGGNTIYF; CDR3nt: TGTGCCAGCAGCTCTGGGGGAGGGGGTGGAAACACCATATATTTT
v_gene: TRBV6-5; abundance: -; d_gene: TRBD1; j_gene: TRBJ1-1; CDR3aa: CASSYGTGAPRTEAFF; CDR3nt: TGTGCCAGCAGTTACGGGACAGGGGCCCCGAGGACTGAAGCTTTCTTT
v_gene: TRBV5-1; abundance: -; d_gene: -; j_gene: TRBJ1-1; CDR3aa: CASKGEGNTEAFF; CDR3nt: TGCGCCAGCAAGGGAGAGGGGAACACTGAAGCTTTCTTT
v_gene: TRBV5-6; abundance: -; d_gene: -; j_gene: TRBJ2-4; CDR3aa: CASSLEVIRGAKNIQYF; CDR3nt: TGTGCCAGCAGCTTGGAAGTGATACGCGGAGCCAAAAACATTCAGTACTTC